This T cell receptor beta chain was documented in a study of cytomegalovirus exposure and HLA in healthy donors. 60 Vbeta and 13 Jbeta primers were used in PCR. The method was immunoSEQ multiplex PCR; TCRdb's version includes in-frame clones alone and lacks a portion of them. Of more than 110,000 clones listed, 80% were seen once; the top ten hold around 5%. The V end lost 5 bases, the J end lost 0 bases, and 7 bases lay between the germline ends. Germline V gene sequence: CDR1 MGHDK, CDR2 SYGVNS. This CDR3 spans 13 amino acids. About this clone: Its antigen is still unknown.

Study findings and constraints: With later analysis, a missense DCLRE1C variant became linked to TCR beta V- and J-gene trimming.

The TCR comes from a male donor in good health and CMV-seronegative. The sequencing sample was made of PBMCs. The V and J genes are TRBV25-1 and TRBJ1-1, with D maybe TRBD1 (5 bases). In DNA, the CDR3 is TGTGCCAGCAGTCGGGGGTTGAACACTGAAGCTTTCTTT. This sequence encodes CASSRGLNTEAFF.